This T cell receptor (beta chain) stems from a study of cytomegalovirus exposure and HLA in healthy donors. PCR involved 60 Vbeta and 13 Jbeta primers. This table comes from immunoSEQ multiplex PCR, and its TCRdb copy is limited to in-frame clones, with some not included. The sample holds approximately 150,000 clones; almost 80% are singletons and the top ten take around 1.3%. Study results and limitations: In an earlier analysis, productive rearrangement rates for most beta V segments clustered near 87% or 30%.

V lost 8 bases to trimming and J lost 1 base, with 11 bases between them. The CDR3 runs 14 residues. Germline values: CDR1 MNHEY, CDR2 SVGAGI. In its sample, this clone was seen once. The antigen is undetermined. At the DNA level, this CDR3 is encoded by other sequences in the same sample as well. The chain uses TRBV6-5 and TRBJ2-2; D remains ambiguous. This receptor was taken from a woman between 45 and 65 years old in good health and CMV-seronegative. The sample was PBMCs. This CDR3 reads CASERGLNTGELFF. CDR3 in DNA: TGTGCCAGCGAAAGAGGCCTGAACACCGGGGAGCTGTTTTTT.